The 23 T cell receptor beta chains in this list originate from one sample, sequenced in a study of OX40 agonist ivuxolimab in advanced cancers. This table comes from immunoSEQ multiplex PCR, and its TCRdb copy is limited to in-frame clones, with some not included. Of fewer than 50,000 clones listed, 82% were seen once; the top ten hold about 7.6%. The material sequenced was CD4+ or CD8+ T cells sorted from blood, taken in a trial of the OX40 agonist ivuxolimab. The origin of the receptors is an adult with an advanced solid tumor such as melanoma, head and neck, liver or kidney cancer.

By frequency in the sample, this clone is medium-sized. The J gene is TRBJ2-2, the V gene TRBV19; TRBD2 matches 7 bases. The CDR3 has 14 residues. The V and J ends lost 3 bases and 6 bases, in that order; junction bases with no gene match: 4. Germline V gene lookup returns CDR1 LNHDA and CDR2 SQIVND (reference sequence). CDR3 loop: CASSIGRVAGELFF. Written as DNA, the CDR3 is TGTGCCAGTAGTATTGGGAGGGTCGCCGGGGAGCTGTTTTTT.

CDR3 protein: CASSLGGARGSYNSPLHF. CDR3 nucleotide sequence: TGTGCCAGCAGCCTAGGCGGGGCCAGGGGCTCCTATAATTCACCCCTCCACTTT. The chain uses TRBV5-4 and TRBJ1-6, with D perhaps matching TRBD1 (6 bases). The germline CDR1 and CDR2 sequences are SGHNT and YYREEE (reference sequence). This CDR3 comprises 18 residues. Deletions cut 4 bases from V and 0 bases from J, with 17 bases between.

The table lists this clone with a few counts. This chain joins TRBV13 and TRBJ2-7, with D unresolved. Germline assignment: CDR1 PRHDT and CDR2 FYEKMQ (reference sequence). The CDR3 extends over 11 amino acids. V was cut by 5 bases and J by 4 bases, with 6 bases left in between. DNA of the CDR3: TGTGCCAGCAGCCGAGAATACGAGCAGTACTTC. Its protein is CASSREYEQYF.

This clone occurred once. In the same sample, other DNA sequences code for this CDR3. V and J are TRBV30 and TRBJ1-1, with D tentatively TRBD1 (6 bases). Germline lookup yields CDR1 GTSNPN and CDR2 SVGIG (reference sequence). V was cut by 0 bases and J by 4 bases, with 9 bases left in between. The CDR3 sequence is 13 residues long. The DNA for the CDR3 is TGTGCCTGGAGTGTAGAAGGGGGCACTGAAGCTTTCTTT. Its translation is CAWSVEGGTEAFF.

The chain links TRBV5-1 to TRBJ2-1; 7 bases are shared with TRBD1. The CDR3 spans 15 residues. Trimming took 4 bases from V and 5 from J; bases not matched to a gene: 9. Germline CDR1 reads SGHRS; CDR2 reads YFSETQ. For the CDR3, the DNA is TGCGCCAGCAGCATACGACAGGGAAAAAACAATGAGCAGTTCTTC. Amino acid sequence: CASSIRQGKNNEQFF.

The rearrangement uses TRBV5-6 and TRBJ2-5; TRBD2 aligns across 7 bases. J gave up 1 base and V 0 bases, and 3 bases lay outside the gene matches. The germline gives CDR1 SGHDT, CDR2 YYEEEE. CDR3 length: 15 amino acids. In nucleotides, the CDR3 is TGTGCCAGCAGCTTGGTGGCTAGCGGCCAAGAGACCCAGTACTTC. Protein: CASSLVASGQETQYF.

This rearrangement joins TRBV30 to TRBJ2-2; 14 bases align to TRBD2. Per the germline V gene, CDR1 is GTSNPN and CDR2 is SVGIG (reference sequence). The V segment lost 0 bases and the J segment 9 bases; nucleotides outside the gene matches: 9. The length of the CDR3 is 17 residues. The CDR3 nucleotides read TGTGCCTGGAGTGTACTGACTAGCGGGAGGGGGGCGCGGGAGCTGTTTTTT. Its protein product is CAWSVLTSGRGARELFF.

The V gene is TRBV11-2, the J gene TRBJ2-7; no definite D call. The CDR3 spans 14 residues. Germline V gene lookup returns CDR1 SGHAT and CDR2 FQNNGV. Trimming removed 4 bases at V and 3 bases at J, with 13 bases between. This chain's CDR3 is CASSSGRRFYEQYF. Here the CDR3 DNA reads TGTGCCAGCAGCTCCGGACGGCGATTCTACGAGCAGTACTTC. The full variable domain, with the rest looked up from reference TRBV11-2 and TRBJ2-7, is EAGVAQSPRYKIIEKRQSVAFWCNPISGHATLYWYQQILGQGPKLLIQFQNNGVVDDSQLPKDRFSAERLKGVDSTLKIQPAKLEDSAVYLCASSSGRRFYEQYFGPGTRLTVT.

For the CDR3, the DNA is TGTGCCAGCTCACCCTTAACCGGGACAGCCACCGGGGAGCTGTTTTTT. It codes for CASSPLTGTATGELFF. This chain connects TRBV18 to TRBJ2-2; 7 bases line up with TRBD1. V shed 3 bases and J 4 bases; nucleotides not matched to a gene: 8. CDR3 length: 16 amino acids. Germline assignment: CDR1 KGHSH and CDR2 LQKENI.

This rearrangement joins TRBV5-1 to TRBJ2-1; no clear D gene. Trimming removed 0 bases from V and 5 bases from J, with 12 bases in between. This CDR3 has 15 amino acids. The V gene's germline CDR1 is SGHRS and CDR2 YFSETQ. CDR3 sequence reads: CASSLGLSENNEQFF. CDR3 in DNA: TGCGCCAGCAGCTTGGGGCTCTCCGAAAACAATGAGCAGTTCTTC.

The CDR3 nucleotides are TGTGCCAGCAGTTTTCGGGGTGACGGCTCATATGGCTACACCTTC. Translation gives CASSFRGDGSYGYTF. The rearrangement uses TRBV6-5 and TRBJ1-2; D remains ambiguous. Trimming took off 4 bases at V and 5 bases at J, with 17 bases between the two ends. CDR3 size: 15 residues. Germline V gives CDR1 MNHEY, CDR2 SVGAGI.

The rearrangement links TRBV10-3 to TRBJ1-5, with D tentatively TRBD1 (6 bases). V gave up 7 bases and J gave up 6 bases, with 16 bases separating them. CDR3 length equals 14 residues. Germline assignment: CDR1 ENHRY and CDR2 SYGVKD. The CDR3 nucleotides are TGTGCCATCAACGAAGGGGGGAAGGGTCAGCCCCAGCATTTT. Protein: CAINEGGKGQPQHF.

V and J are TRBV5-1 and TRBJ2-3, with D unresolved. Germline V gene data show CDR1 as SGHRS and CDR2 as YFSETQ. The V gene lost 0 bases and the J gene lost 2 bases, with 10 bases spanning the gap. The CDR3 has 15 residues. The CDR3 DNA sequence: TGCGCCAGCAGCTTGGAGCCGGGTTTCACAGATACGCAGTATTTT. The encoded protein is CASSLEPGFTDTQYF.

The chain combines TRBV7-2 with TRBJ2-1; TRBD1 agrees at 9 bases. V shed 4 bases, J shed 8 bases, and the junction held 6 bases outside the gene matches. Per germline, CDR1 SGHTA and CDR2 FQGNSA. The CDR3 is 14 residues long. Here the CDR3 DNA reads TGTGCCAGCAGCTCCGGGACAGGGAGAGATGAGCAGTTCTTC. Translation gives CASSSGTGRDEQFF. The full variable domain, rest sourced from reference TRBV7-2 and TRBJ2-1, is GAGVSQSPSNKVTEKGKDVELRCDPISGHTALYWYRQSLGQGLEFLIYFQGNSAPDKSGLPSDRFSAERTGGSVSTLTIQRTQQEDSAVYLCASSSGTGRDEQFFGPGTRLTVL.

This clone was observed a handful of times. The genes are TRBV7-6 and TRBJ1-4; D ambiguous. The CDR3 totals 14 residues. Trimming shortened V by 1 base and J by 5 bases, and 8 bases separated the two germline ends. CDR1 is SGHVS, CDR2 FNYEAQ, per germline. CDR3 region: CASSLDTANEKLFF. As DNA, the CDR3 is TGTGCCAGCAGCTTAGACACGGCGAATGAAAAACTGTTTTTT.

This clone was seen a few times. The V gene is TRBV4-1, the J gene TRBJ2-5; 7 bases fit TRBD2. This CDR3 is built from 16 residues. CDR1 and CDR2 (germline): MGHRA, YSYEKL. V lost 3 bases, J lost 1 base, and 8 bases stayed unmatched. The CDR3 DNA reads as TGCGCCAGCAGCCACTCCCAGCGGGGAAGCCAAGAGACCCAGTACTTC. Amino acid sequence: CASSHSQRGSQETQYF.

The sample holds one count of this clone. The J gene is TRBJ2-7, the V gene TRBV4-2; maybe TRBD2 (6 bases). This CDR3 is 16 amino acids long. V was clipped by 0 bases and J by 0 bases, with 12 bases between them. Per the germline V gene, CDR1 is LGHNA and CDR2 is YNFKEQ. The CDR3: CASSQELASNSYEQYF. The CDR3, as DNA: TGTGCCAGCAGCCAAGAGCTAGCGTCAAACTCCTACGAGCAGTACTTC.

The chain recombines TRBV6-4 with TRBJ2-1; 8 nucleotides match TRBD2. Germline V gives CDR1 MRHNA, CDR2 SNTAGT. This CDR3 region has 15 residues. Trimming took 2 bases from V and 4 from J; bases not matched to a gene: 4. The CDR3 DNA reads TGTGCCAGCAGTGACGTGTTAGCGGGGTACAATGAGCAGTTCTTC. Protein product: CASSDVLAGYNEQFF.

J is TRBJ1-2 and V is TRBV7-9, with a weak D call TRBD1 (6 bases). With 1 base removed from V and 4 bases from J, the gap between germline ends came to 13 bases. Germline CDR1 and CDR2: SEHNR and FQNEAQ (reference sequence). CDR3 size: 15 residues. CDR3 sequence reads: CASSLVRGRGYGYTF. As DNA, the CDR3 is TGTGCCAGCAGCTTAGTTCGGGGGCGCGGCTATGGCTACACCTTC.

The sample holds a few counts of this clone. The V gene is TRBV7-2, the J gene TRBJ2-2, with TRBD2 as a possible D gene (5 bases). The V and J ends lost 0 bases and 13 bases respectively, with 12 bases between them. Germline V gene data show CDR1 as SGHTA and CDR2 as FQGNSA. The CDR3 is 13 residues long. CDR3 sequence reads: CASSLAGSGGLFF. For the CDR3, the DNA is TGTGCCAGCAGCTTAGCTGGGAGCGGTGGGCTGTTTTTT.

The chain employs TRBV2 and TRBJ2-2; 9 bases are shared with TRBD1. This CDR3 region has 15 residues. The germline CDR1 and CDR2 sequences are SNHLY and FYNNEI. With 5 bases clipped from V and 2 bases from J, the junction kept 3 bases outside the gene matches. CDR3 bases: TGTGCCAGCAGTCAGGGACAGGGAAACACCGGGGAGCTGTTTTTT. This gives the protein CASSQGQGNTGELFF.

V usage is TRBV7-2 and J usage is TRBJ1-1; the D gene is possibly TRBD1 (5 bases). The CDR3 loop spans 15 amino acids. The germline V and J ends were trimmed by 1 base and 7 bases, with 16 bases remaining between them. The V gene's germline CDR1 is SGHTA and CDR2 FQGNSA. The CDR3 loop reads CASSLGQYTLSEAFF. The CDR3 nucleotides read TGTGCCAGCAGCTTAGGACAGTATACCCTCAGTGAAGCTTTCTTT.

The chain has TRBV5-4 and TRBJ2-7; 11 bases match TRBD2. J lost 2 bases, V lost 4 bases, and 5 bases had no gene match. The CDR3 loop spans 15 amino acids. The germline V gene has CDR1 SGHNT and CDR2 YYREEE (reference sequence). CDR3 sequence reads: CASSIGLAGPYEQYF. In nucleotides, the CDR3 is TGTGCCAGCAGCATTGGACTAGCGGGCCCCTACGAGCAGTACTTC.